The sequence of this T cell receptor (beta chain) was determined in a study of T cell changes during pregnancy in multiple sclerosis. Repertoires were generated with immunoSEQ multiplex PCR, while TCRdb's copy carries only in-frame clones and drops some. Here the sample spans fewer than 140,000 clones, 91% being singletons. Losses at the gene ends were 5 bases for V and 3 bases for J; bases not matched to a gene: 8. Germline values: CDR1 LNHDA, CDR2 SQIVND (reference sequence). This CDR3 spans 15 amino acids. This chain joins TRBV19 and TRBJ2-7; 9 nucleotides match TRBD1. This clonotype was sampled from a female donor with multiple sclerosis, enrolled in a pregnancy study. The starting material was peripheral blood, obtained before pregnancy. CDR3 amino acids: CASSPRDRAGYEQYF. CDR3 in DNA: TGTGCCAGTAGTCCTCGGGACAGGGCGGGCTACGAGCAGTACTTC.